A selection of T cell receptor beta chains follows, all from one sample in a study of T cell responses to AZD1222 COVID-19 vaccine. TCRdb's copy holds only in-frame clones and misses some; the assay was immunoSEQ multiplex PCR. The sample has about 160,000 clones, about 92% seen once. The specimen was peripheral blood, collected 28 days after the second AZD1222 dose. These receptors came from an adult who received the AZD1222 COVID-19 vaccine. Each CDR3 is given without its conserved first and last residue. The D gene is left open where the match is weak.

v_call	d_call	cdr3_aa
TRBV2	-	ASSEGSPYNSPLH
TRBV11-2	-	ASSLDLGTEAF
TRBV9	-	ASSQSPGPYGYT
TRBV5-5	TRBD1	ASSAGQGNYGYT
TRBV6-4	-	ASSGQGIRSHQPQH
TRBV27	-	ASSLWVGYEQY
TRBV7-2	-	ASSLAAWQPQH
TRBV6-5	-	ASSPLEGYDGYT
TRBV6-6	TRBD1	ASSPLTGPRRTGELF
TRBV5-1	TRBD2	ASSPGGAGGPLDEQF
TRBV5-4	-	ASSLAVHNEQF
TRBV7-2	-	ASGGGWGTEAF
TRBV5-1	-	ASSFSGNYEQY
TRBV12-3/TRBV12-4	-	ASRGFNEQY
TRBV11-2	-	ASSLEDRGGQPQH
TRBV2	TRBD1	ASARKGQGAGLVTEAF
TRBV5-1	-	ASSGVPGDEQY
TRBV6-5	TRBD1	ASDRGMDEQF
TRBV6-5	-	ASSYLGPNTEAF
TRBV13	-	ASSLAPGETQY
TRBV2	-	ASRAGSYEQY
TRBV10-3	TRBD1	AISESTGYQPQH
TRBV18	TRBD1	ASSLFQTGGNYGYT
TRBV5-4	-	ASSLVRGTSPLGEQF
TRBV27	TRBD2	ASSPSRTSGGADTDTQY
TRBV3-1/TRBV3-2	-	ASSFLSAGNTIY
TRBV29-1	-	SVEAGSGAVAF
TRBV6-5	-	ASRSRAGYT
TRBV7-9	TRBD1	ASSLGQGVGTEAF
TRBV7-9	-	ASSSFDTEAF
TRBV27	-	ASSLQGLPTNEKLF
TRBV27	-	ASSSSNYLGGNQPQH
TRBV7-8	-	ASSLGAGNSYEQY
TRBV9	-	ASSLRPSSDTQY
TRBV6-2/TRBV6-3	TRBD1	ASSFRQGDLLF
TRBV3-1/TRBV3-2	-	ASSQEGSRGYT
TRBV19	-	ASSPQSPGANVLT
TRBV6-4	-	ASSDSHQPQH
TRBV12-5	TRBD1	ASGLAAGQGASYPSYNEQF
TRBV5-1	-	ASSTARDNEKLF
TRBV6-4	-	ASSETTANTEAF
TRBV12-1	-	ASRLGTGNEQF
TRBV2	-	ASNRANTEAF
TRBV5-6	-	ASSFYSNQPQH
TRBV6-1	-	ASSDTGIGSGYT
TRBV5-1	-	ASSLGVGENTEAF
TRBV6-5	-	ASSPPGAGARLAF
TRBV3-1/TRBV3-2	-	ASSPVLNTEAF
TRBV28	TRBD1	ASSLGTGELGAF
TRBV7-2	-	ASSFNSQPGWTDTQY
TRBV20-1	TRBD1	SASEGQGLDEQY
TRBV6-6	TRBD1	ASSPPGQANEKLF
TRBV18	-	ASSLSGNTEAF
TRBV5-1	-	ASSLGGRPGDNSPLH
TRBV4-1	-	ASSQDPGATEAF
TRBV30	-	AWSFFGGAGELF
TRBV5-8	-	ASSLHSTSGNTIY
TRBV24-1	TRBD2	ATSDTSGGSSYNEQF